The 26 T cell receptor beta chains reported below all come from one sample, sequenced in a study of blood T cell repertoires in COVID-19. Profiling relied on immunoSEQ multiplex PCR, and the TCRdb table lists in-frame clones only, not all of them. The table has some 170,000 clones, roughly nine tenths seen once; the top ten hold 0.95% to 1.5%. Sample: PBMCs or T cells enriched from blood (not recorded which). Source of these receptors: a human donor with acute COVID-19. The donor label of this sample is uncertain.

The gene calls are TRBV7-8 and TRBJ1-5; TRBD1 matches at 7 bases. Germline trimming cut 4 bases from V and 4 bases from J; bases unmatched to any gene: 7. This CDR3 has 15 amino acids. In germline, CDR1 is SGHVS, CDR2 FQNEAQ. This CDR3 is CASSSDRLGNQPQHF. As DNA, the CDR3 is TGTGCCAGCAGCTCGGACAGGCTAGGGAATCAGCCCCAGCATTTT.

The chain has TRBV2 and TRBJ1-2, with TRBD1 matching 7 bases. CDR3 length equals 13 residues. J was trimmed by 6 bases and V by 6 bases; bases with no gene match: 7. Per germline, CDR1 SNHLY and CDR2 FYNNEI. CDR3 protein: CASSVTGDHGYTF. The CDR3 nucleotides read TGTGCCAGCAGCGTAACAGGGGACCATGGCTACACCTTC.

This chain links TRBV13 with TRBJ2-1; perhaps TRBD2 as D (5 bases). CDR3 length equals 15 residues. The germline gives CDR1 PRHDT, CDR2 FYEKMQ (reference sequence). The ends were cut back, 1 base at V and 0 bases at J, with 7 bases in the middle. The CDR3 region has the DNA TGTGCCAGCAGCTTAGCCGGGATCTCCTACAATGAGCAGTTCTTC. This gives the protein CASSLAGISYNEQFF.

This clone has only one observation. The chain uses TRBV5-3 and TRBJ1-2; D possibly corresponds to TRBD1 (6 bases). TRBV5-3 is an open reading frame, and its role is uncertain. The V and J ends lost 0 bases and 2 bases respectively, with 17 bases between them. The CDR3 loop spans 17 amino acids. CDR3 residues: CARSLADSGGPNYGYTF. CDR3 sequence (DNA): TGTGCCAGAAGCTTGGCGGATTCTGGGGGCCCAAACTATGGCTACACCTTC.

The chain combines TRBV18 with TRBJ2-3; D gene ambiguous. Germline CDR1 reads KGHSH; CDR2 reads LQKENI. This CDR3 region has 13 residues. Trimming left V 8 bases short and J 5 bases short, with 14 bases between. CDR3 sequence reads: CASLSAGGDTQYF. CDR3 coding DNA: TGTGCCAGCCTTTCGGCCGGCGGAGATACGCAGTATTTT.

The rearrangement links TRBV5-1 to TRBJ2-5; 7 positions agree with TRBD2. Germline CDR1 reads SGHRS; CDR2 reads YFSETQ. The J segment lost 4 bases and the V segment lost 0 bases, leaving 3 bases of the junction unmatched. The CDR3 runs to 14 residues. Here the CDR3 DNA reads TGCGCCAGCAGCTTGGCGGGGGGACCAGAGACCCAGTACTTC. Protein sequence: CASSLAGGPETQYF.

This chain uses TRBV7-3 with TRBJ2-3; 8 positions match TRBD2. Trimming at V came to 5 bases and at J to 4 bases, leaving 14 bases not matched to a gene. The CDR3 extends over 17 amino acids. The germline gives CDR1 SGHTA, CDR2 FQGTGA. For the CDR3, the DNA is TGTGCCAGCAGCCCCGTAGGCGGGGGGACCACCCCAGATACGCAGTATTTT. Its protein is CASSPVGGGTTPDTQYF. The full variable domain, with the rest looked up from reference TRBV7-3 and TRBJ2-3, is GAGVSQTPSNKVTEKGKYVELRCDPISGHTALYWYRQSLGQGPEFLIYFQGTGAADDSGLPNDRFFAVRPEGSVSTLKIQRTERGDSAVYLCASSPVGGGTTPDTQYFGPGTRLTVL.

The rearrangement uses TRBV6-5 and TRBJ2-7; D unresolved. This CDR3 comprises 13 residues. Germline V gene data show CDR1 as MNHEY and CDR2 as SVGAGI. The V end was cut by 7 bases, the J end by 0 bases, with 10 bases between. The CDR3 DNA sequence: TGTGCCAGCACCCGGTCGAACTCCTACGAGCAGTACTTC. It codes for CASTRSNSYEQYF.

CDR3 coding DNA: TGCGCCAGCAGCCAAGGGGCTTATGGCTACACCTTC. Its translation: CASSQGAYGYTF. This sequence joins TRBV4-3 and TRBJ1-2; no reliable D call. Trimming took 1 base from V and 5 from J, leaving 5 bases between them. Germline V lookup: CDR1 LGHNA, CDR2 YSLEER. The CDR3 spans 12 residues.

The chain recombines TRBV4-3 with TRBJ1-1; D gene unclear. This CDR3 region has 12 residues. Trimming left V 1 base short and J 8 bases short, with 8 bases between. Germline V gene sequence: CDR1 LGHNA, CDR2 YSLEER. The CDR3 nucleotides read TGCGCCAGCAGCCAAGGGGCGGGGGAAGCTTTCTTT. Translation gives CASSQGAGEAFF.

This sequence joins TRBV5-6 and TRBJ1-2, with no clear D. V lost 0 bases to trimming and J lost 3 bases, with 9 bases between them. In germline, CDR1 is SGHDT, CDR2 YYEEEE. The CDR3 is 14 amino acids. CDR3 DNA: TGTGCCAGCAGCTTGGGGCAAATCGACTATGGCTACACCTTC. Translated, it gives CASSLGQIDYGYTF.

DNA of the CDR3: TGTGCCAGCAGTCTGACAGGGGGCCTCCAGCCCCAGCATTTT. Protein sequence: CASSLTGGLQPQHF. The genes are TRBV6-5 and TRBJ1-5, with TRBD1 matching 10 bases. V lost 5 bases and J lost 7; bases outside the gene matches: 5. Germline CDR1 and CDR2: MNHEY and SVGAGI. CDR3 length: 14 residues.

The chain couples TRBV5-6 to TRBJ2-7; D may be TRBD1 (6 bases). The length of the CDR3 is 16 residues. The V gene's germline CDR1 is SGHDT and CDR2 YYEEEE. Trimming pared 4 bases from V and 0 bases from J, leaving 17 bases between. CDR3 sequence (DNA): TGTGCCAGCAGCCACATCGACAGGCGATTCTCCTACGAGCAGTACTTC. This translates into CASSHIDRRFSYEQYF.

The chain has TRBV14 and TRBJ2-7; D is ambiguous. This CDR3 is 12 amino acids long. Trimming shortened V by 0 bases and J by 3 bases, and 3 bases separated the two germline ends. Germline CDR1 reads SGHDN; CDR2 reads FVKESK. Here the CDR3 reads CASSQDNYEQYF. The CDR3 coding sequence is TGTGCCAGCAGCCAAGATAACTACGAGCAGTACTTC.

This rearrangement joins TRBV5-1 to TRBJ2-1, with 7 bases matching TRBD2. CDR1 and CDR2 (germline): SGHRS, YFSETQ. Trimming took 1 base from V and 10 from J; bases not matched to a gene: 11. This CDR3 has 15 residues. DNA of the CDR3: TGCGCCAGCAGCTTGTTACGGCGGGGGTACCGCGAGCAGTTCTTC. Amino acid sequence: CASSLLRRGYREQFF.

This clone was observed once. The chain uses TRBV7-9 and TRBJ1-5, with 7 bases matching TRBD1. Germline V gene lookup returns CDR1 SEHNR and CDR2 FQNEAQ (reference sequence). Losses at the gene ends were 1 base for V and 3 bases for J; bases not matched to a gene: 6. This CDR3 spans 16 amino acids. For the CDR3, the DNA is TGTGCCAGCAGCTTAGTTCGCGGGACAGACAATCAGCCCCAGCATTTT. As protein: CASSLVRGTDNQPQHF.

The rearrangement joins TRBV5-6 to TRBJ2-7; D possibly corresponds to TRBD2 (5 bases). CDR1 and CDR2 (germline): SGHDT, YYEEEE. V lost 3 bases, J lost 4 bases, and 11 bases lay in between. The CDR3 totals 13 residues. The DNA for the CDR3 is TGTGCCAGCAGCTCGGACTTTCTTTACGAGCAGTACTTC. Encoded protein: CASSSDFLYEQYF.

This rearrangement joins TRBV27 to TRBJ2-7; 7 nucleotides line up with TRBD2. Germline CDR1 reads MNHEY; CDR2 reads SMNVEV (reference sequence). Unmatched junction bases numbered 2, after V lost 3 bases and J lost 6 bases. The length of the CDR3 is 12 residues. The CDR3 DNA reads as TGTGCCAGCAGTTTTTCGGGGGGCGAGCAGTACTTC. It specifies CASSFSGGEQYF.

Here the CDR3 reads CSVGASGGTDTQYF. The CDR3 DNA sequence: TGCAGCGTTGGAGCTAGCGGGGGCACAGATACGCAGTATTTT. This rearrangement joins TRBV29-1 to TRBJ2-3; 9 bases fit TRBD2. This CDR3 comprises 14 residues. The ends lost 4 bases at V and 1 base at J; junction bases unmatched: 3. The germline V gene has CDR1 SQVTM and CDR2 ANQGSEA.

This sequence joins TRBV11-3 and TRBJ2-3; TRBD1 matches 8 bases. Germline values: CDR1 SGHNT, CDR2 YENEEA. This CDR3 region has 14 residues. J was trimmed by 2 bases and V by 5 bases; bases with no gene match: 3. The CDR3 DNA sequence: TGTGCCAGCAGCCGGGACAGGACCACAGATACGCAGTATTTT. Translated, it gives CASSRDRTTDTQYF.

This rearrangement joins TRBV19 to TRBJ1-1; unclear D gene. CDR3 size: 15 residues. V lost 3 bases to trimming and J lost 1 base, with 12 bases between them. Germline V gene sequence: CDR1 LNHDA, CDR2 SQIVND (reference sequence). The CDR3, as DNA: TGTGCCAGTAGTATGAGCCATTATGAGAACACTGAAGCTTTCTTT. Translation: CASSMSHYENTEAFF.

This clone was seen just once. This chain joins TRBV2 and TRBJ2-5; the match to TRBD2 covers 8 bases. This CDR3 contains 14 residues. Trimming took 2 bases from V and 7 from J; bases not matched to a gene: 6. Germline CDR1 is SNHLY and CDR2 is FYNNEI. For the CDR3, the DNA is TGTGCCAGCAGTGAAACTAGCGGTTTGGGGACCCAGTACTTC. Encoded protein: CASSETSGLGTQYF. The complete variable domain, with remaining parts taken from reference TRBV2 and TRBJ2-5, reads EPEVTQTPSHQVTQMGQEVILRCVPISNHLYFYWYRQILGQKVEFLVSFYNNEISEKSEIFDDQFSVERPDGSNFTLKIRSTKLEDSAMYFCASSETSGLGTQYFGPGTRLLVL.

The CDR3 coding sequence is TGTGCCAGCCGGGCGACAGGGGATAACTATGGCTACACCTTC. It is translated as CASRATGDNYGYTF. The chain employs TRBV27 and TRBJ1-2; 8 nucleotides align to TRBD1. The CDR3 spans 14 residues. V shed 8 bases and J 1 base; nucleotides not matched to a gene: 6. CDR1 is MNHEY and CDR2 is SMNVEV in the germline V gene (reference sequence).

This chain connects TRBV7-6 to TRBJ1-1, with TRBD1 matching over 9 bases. J gave up 3 bases and V 3 bases, and 5 bases lay outside the gene matches. This CDR3 region has 15 residues. CDR1 and CDR2 (germline): SGHVS, FNYEAQ. CDR3 in amino acids: CASSLGTGRDTEAFF. CDR3 in DNA: TGTGCCAGCAGCTTGGGGACAGGGAGGGACACTGAAGCTTTCTTT.

CDR3 sequence reads: CASSSHQGMGTEAFF. The CDR3 DNA reads TGCGCCAGCAGCTCACACCAGGGTATGGGGACTGAAGCTTTCTTT. V is TRBV5-1 and J is TRBJ1-1; tentative D call: TRBD1 (5 bases). V was cut by 3 bases and J by 5 bases, with 17 bases left in between. From germline, CDR1 is SGHRS and CDR2 YFSETQ. The CDR3 has 15 amino acids.

This clone occurred once. The V and J genes are TRBV27 and TRBJ2-7, with D possibly matching TRBD1 (5 bases). V was shortened by 4 bases and J by 2 bases, with 12 bases between the two germline ends. Germline lookup yields CDR1 MNHEY and CDR2 SMNVEV (reference sequence). The CDR3 totals 14 residues. The CDR3 region has the DNA TGTGCCAGCAGTTCCAGGGTTGGGGCCTACGAGCAGTACTTC. This codes for CASSSRVGAYEQYF.